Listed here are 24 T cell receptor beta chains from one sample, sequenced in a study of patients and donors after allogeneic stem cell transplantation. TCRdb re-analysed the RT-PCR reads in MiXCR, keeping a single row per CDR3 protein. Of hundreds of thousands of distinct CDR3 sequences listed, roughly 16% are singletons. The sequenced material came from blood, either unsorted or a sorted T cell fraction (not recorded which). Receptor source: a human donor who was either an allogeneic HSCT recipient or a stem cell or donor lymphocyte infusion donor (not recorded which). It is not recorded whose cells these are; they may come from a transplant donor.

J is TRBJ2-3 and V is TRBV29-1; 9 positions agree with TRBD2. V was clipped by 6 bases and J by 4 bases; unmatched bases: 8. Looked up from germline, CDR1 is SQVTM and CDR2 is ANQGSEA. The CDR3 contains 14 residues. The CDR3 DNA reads TGCAGCGTCGTCAGGGGACTAGCCCCAGATACGCAGTATTTT. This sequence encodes CSVVRGLAPDTQYF.

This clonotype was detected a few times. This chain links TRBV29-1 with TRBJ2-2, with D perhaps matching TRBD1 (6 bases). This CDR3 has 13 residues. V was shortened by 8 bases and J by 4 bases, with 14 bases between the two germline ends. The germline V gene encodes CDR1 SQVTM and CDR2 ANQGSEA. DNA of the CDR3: TGCAGCTCTCGGGTCAGGGGCACCGGGGAGCTGTTTTTT. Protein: CSSRVRGTGELFF.

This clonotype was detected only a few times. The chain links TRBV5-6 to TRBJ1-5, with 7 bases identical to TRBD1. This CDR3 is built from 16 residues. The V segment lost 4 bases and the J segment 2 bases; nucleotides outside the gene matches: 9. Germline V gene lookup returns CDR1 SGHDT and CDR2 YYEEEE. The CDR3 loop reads CASSRTYGQGNQPQHF. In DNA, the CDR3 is TGTGCCAGCAGCCGCACCTATGGACAGGGCAATCAGCCCCAGCATTTT.

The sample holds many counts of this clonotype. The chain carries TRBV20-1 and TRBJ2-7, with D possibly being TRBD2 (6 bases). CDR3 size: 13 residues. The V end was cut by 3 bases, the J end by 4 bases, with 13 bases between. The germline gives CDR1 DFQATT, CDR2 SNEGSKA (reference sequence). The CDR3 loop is CSARPPSAYEQYF. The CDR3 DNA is TGCAGTGCTAGGCCTCCTAGCGCTTACGAGCAGTACTTC.

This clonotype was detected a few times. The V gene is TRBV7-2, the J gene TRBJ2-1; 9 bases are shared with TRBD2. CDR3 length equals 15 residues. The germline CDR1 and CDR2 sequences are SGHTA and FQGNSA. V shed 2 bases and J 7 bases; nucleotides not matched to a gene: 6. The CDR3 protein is CASSLSASGENEQFF. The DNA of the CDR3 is TGTGCCAGCAGCTTAAGTGCTAGCGGGGAAAATGAGCAGTTCTTC.

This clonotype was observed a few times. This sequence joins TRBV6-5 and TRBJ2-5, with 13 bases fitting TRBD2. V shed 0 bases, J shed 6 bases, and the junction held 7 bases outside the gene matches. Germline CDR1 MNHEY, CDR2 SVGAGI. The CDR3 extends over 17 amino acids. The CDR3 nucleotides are TGTGCCAGCAGTTACTCTTCGGGGACTAGCGGGATAAAGACCCAGTACTTC. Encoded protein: CASSYSSGTSGIKTQYF.

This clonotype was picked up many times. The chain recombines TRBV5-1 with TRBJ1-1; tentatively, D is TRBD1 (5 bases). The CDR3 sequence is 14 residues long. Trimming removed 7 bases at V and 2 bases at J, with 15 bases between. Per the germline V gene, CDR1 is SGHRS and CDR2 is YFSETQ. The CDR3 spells CASGRTPPNTEAFF. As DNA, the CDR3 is TGCGCCAGCGGTCGGACACCGCCCAACACTGAAGCTTTCTTT.

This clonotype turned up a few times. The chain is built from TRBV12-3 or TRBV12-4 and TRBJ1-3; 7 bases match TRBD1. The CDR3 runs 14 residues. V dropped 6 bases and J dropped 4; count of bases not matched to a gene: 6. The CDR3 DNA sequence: TGTGCCAGCAGCATGACAGGGCCGGGAAACACCATATATTTT. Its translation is CASSMTGPGNTIYF.

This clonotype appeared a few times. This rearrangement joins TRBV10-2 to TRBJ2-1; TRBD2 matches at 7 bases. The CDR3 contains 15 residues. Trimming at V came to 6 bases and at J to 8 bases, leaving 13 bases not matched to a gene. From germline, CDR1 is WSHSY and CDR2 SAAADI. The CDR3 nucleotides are TGCGCCAGCAGGGGGGGGGAGGTACCTGGATATGAGCAGTTCTTC. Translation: CASRGGEVPGYEQFF.

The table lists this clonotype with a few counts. The CDR3 sequence is CASSLLLRGLHEQYF. In nucleotides, the CDR3 is TGTGCCAGCAGCTTATTGCTCAGGGGGCTACACGAGCAGTACTTC. This chain uses TRBV7-9 with TRBJ2-7; TRBD1 matches at 8 bases. The CDR3 runs 15 residues. The germline V gene has CDR1 SEHNR and CDR2 FQNEAQ (reference sequence). V trimming: 2 bases; J trimming: 5 bases; junction bases outside the gene matches: 8.

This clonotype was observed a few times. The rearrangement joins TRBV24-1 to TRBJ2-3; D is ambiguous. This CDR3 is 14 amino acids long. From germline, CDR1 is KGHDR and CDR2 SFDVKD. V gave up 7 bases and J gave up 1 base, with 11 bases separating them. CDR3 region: CATSLPWGTDTQYF. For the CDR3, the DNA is TGTGCCACCAGCCTTCCCTGGGGCACAGATACGCAGTATTTT.

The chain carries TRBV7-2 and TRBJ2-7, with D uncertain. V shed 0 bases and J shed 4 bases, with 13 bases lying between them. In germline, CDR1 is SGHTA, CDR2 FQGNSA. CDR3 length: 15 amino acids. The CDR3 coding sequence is TGTGCCAGCAGCTTAGCCACGAAGCACCATTACGAGCAGTACTTC. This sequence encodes CASSLATKHHYEQYF.

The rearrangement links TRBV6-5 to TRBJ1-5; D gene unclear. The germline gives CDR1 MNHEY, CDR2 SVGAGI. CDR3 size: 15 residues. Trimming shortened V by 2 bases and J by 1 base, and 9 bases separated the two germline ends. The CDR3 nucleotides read TGTGCCAGCAGTTACAAGAAGCCAAGCAATCAGCCCCAGCATTTT. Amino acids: CASSYKKPSNQPQHF.

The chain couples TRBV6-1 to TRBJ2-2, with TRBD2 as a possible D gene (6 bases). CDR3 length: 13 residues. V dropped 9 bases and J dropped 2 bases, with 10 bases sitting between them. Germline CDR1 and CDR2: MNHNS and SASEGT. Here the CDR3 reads CASSSANTGELFF. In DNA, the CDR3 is TGTGCCAGTTCTAGCGCCAACACCGGGGAGCTGTTTTTT.

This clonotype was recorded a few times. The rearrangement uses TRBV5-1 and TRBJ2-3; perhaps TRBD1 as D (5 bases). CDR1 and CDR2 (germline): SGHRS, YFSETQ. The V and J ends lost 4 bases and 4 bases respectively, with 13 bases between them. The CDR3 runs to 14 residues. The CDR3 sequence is CASSMGHTADTQYF. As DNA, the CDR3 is TGCGCCAGCAGCATGGGGCACACGGCAGATACGCAGTATTTT.

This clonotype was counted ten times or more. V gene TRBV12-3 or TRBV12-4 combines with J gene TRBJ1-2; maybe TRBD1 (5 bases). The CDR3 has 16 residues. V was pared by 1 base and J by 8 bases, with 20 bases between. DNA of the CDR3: TGTGCCAGCAGTTTAGGGGAGAGGAAGGGACTGAGCGGCTACACCTTC. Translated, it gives CASSLGERKGLSGYTF.

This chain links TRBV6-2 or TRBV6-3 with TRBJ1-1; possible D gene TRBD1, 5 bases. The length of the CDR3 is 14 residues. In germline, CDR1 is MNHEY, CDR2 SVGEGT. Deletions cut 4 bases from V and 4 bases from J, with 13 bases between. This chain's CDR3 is CASSSQGAATEAFF. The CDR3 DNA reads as TGTGCCAGCAGTTCCCAGGGTGCTGCCACTGAAGCTTTCTTT.

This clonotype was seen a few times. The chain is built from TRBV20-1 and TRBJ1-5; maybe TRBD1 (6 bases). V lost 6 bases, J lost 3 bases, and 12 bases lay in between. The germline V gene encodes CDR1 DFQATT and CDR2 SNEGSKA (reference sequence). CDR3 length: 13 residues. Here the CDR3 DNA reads TGCAGTGCGAGGGGGAGTTTCAATCAGCCCCAGCATTTT. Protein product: CSARGSFNQPQHF.

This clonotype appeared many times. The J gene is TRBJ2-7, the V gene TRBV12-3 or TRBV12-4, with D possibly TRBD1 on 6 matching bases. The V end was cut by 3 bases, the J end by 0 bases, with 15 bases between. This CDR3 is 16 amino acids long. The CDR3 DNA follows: TGTGCCAGCAGTTTTCGCCCGGGACACTTCTCCTACGAGCAGTACTTC. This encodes CASSFRPGHFSYEQYF.

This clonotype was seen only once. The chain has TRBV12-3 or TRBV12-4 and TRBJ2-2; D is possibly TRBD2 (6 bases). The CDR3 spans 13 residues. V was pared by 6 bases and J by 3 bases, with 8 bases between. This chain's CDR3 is CASRPGDTGELFF. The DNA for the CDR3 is TGTGCCAGCAGGCCGGGGGACACCGGGGAGCTGTTTTTT.

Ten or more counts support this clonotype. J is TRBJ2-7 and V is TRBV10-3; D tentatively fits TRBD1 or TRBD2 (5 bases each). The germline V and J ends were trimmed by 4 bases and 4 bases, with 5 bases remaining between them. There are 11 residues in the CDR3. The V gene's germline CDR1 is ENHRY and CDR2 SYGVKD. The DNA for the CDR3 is TGTGCCATCAGTGGGGGGTACGAGCAGTACTTC. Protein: CAISGGYEQYF.

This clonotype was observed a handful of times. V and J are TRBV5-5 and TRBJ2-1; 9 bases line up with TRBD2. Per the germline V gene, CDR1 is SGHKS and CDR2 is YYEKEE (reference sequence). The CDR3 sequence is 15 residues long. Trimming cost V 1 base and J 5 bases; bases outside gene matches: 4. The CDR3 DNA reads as TGTGCCAGCAGCTTGCGGGCGGGAGGGGACAATGAGCAGTTCTTC. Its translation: CASSLRAGGDNEQFF.

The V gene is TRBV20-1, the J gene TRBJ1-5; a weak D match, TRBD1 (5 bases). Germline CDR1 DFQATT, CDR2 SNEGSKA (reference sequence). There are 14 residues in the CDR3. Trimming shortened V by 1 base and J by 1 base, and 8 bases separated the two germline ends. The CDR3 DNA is TGCAGTGCTAGAGCCAGGGTGAGCAATCAGCCCCAGCATTTT. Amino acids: CSARARVSNQPQHF.

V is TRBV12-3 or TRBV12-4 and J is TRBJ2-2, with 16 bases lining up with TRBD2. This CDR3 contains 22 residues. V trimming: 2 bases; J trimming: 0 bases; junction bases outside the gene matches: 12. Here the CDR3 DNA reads TGTGCCAGCAGTTTACGACCGCCCTTTGGGACTAGCGGGGGGGCGAACACCGGGGAGCTGTTTTTT. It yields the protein CASSLRPPFGTSGGANTGELFF.